Each of the 13 T cell receptor beta chains below was sequenced from the same sample in a study of blood T cell repertoires in COVID-19. Method: immunoSEQ multiplex PCR; TCRdb's copy keeps in-frame clones and lacks some. The data hold about 270,000 clones, with about 88% observed a single time. Sequencing was carried out using PBMCs or T cells enriched from blood (not recorded which). The receptors come from a woman aged 45-65 years who had recovered from COVID-19.

In this sample, this clone turned up a few times. The chain recombines TRBV6-2 or TRBV6-3 with TRBJ1-1; D uncertain. Germline CDR1 reads MNHEY; CDR2 reads SVGEGT. V gave up 0 bases and J gave up 3 bases, with 17 bases separating them. The CDR3 covers 17 residues. CDR3 coding DNA: TGTGCCAGCAGTTACTCCGAAATCCGAAGGAGGCACACTGAAGCTTTCTTT. Its translation: CASSYSEIRRRHTEAFF.

The V call is TRBV7-9, the J call TRBJ1-2; possible D gene TRBD1, 6 bases. The V and J ends lost 6 bases and 8 bases respectively, with 22 bases between them. CDR1 and CDR2 from the germline V gene are SEHNR and FQNEAQ (reference sequence). CDR3 length: 15 amino acids. The CDR3 DNA sequence: TGTGCCAGCAGACCGACCGGGACAAGGTTTACCGGCTACACCTTC. This encodes CASRPTGTRFTGYTF.

The chain employs TRBV5-1 and TRBJ1-1, with 7 bases aligning to TRBD1. V lost 5 bases to trimming and J lost 0 bases; unmatched junction nucleotides: 4. The CDR3 length is 14 residues. CDR1 SGHRS and CDR2 YFSETQ come from the germline V gene. The CDR3 DNA sequence: TGCGCCAGCAGGGAGGGACAGTTGAACACTGAAGCTTTCTTT. Protein sequence: CASREGQLNTEAFF.

This clone was counted only a few times. The J gene is TRBJ1-5, the V gene TRBV27; 8 bases agree with TRBD1. The CDR3 runs 15 residues. Trimming cost V 6 bases and J 7 bases; bases outside gene matches: 11. CDR1 is MNHEY and CDR2 is SMNVEV in the germline V gene (reference sequence). CDR3 amino acids: CASRSVSTGDQPQHF. The CDR3 DNA is TGTGCCAGCAGGAGCGTCTCGACAGGGGACCAGCCCCAGCATTTT.

The genes are TRBV7-9 and TRBJ1-4, with TRBD1 identical over 8 bases. This CDR3 is 15 amino acids long. CDR1 and CDR2 from the germline V gene are SEHNR and FQNEAQ (reference sequence). V was clipped by 8 bases and J by 8 bases; unmatched bases: 13. CDR3 DNA sequence: TGTGCCAGCGCAGGGGGCGCAAGGTTTCGGGAAAAACTGTTTTTT. As protein: CASAGGARFREKLFF.

Concerning this clone: The junction departs from germline at one end; a sequencing error may be responsible. The chain combines TRBV11-2 with TRBJ2-3; D may be TRBD1 (6 bases). The V gene's germline CDR1 is SGHAT and CDR2 FQNNGV. The CDR3 extends over 12 amino acids. The CDR3 coding sequence is TGTGCCAGCAGCCCCTCAGGGGTAGAGCTAGTTTTT. It translates to CASSPSGVELVF. Together with reference TRBV11-2 and TRBJ2-3, the CDR3 gives the full variable domain: EAGVAQSPRYKIIEKRQSVAFWCNPISGHATLYWYQQILGQGPKLLIQFQNNGVVDDSQLPKDRFSAERLKGVDSTLKIQPAKLEDSAVYLCASSPSGVELVFGPGTRLTVL.

This clone is a singleton in its sample. The chain joins TRBV4-3 to TRBJ2-7; D remains unclear. In germline, CDR1 is LGHNA, CDR2 YSLEER. The CDR3 covers 15 residues. Trimming shortened V by 0 bases and J by 4 bases, and 13 bases separated the two germline ends. As DNA, the CDR3 is TGCGCCAGCAGCCAAGATGCCGGTTCCCTTTACGAGCAGTACTTC. Protein: CASSQDAGSLYEQYF.

J is TRBJ1-2 and V is TRBV7-9, with a weak D call TRBD1 (5 bases). The CDR3 has 16 residues. Trimming stripped 2 bases from V and 6 bases from J, with 19 bases between. Germline CDR1 reads SEHNR; CDR2 reads FQNEAQ (reference sequence). CDR3 protein: CASSLSLTQGLDGYTF. The CDR3 region has the DNA TGTGCCAGCAGCTTATCATTAACCCAGGGTTTAGATGGCTACACCTTC.

The chain carries TRBV6-5 and TRBJ1-4, with 8 bases lining up with TRBD1. V shed 0 bases, J shed 7 bases, and the junction held 7 bases outside the gene matches. CDR3 length: 16 amino acids. Germline CDR1 reads MNHEY; CDR2 reads SVGAGI. CDR3 in DNA: TGTGCCAGCAGTTACTCAACTCGGACAGGGCGTGAAAAACTGTTTTTT. It encodes CASSYSTRTGREKLFF.

V gene TRBV10-2 combines with J gene TRBJ2-3, with a tentative D call TRBD1 (6 bases). The CDR3 runs to 16 residues. CDR1 is WSHSY and CDR2 is SAAADI in the germline V gene. Trimming stripped 2 bases from V and 3 bases from J, with 15 bases between. CDR3 protein: CASSEKGHKKTDTQYF. The CDR3 DNA follows: TGCGCCAGCAGTGAGAAGGGACACAAGAAAACAGATACGCAGTATTTT.

This rearrangement joins TRBV15 to TRBJ1-5; D not resolved. Deletions cut 3 bases from V and 3 bases from J, with 6 bases between. CDR3 length: 13 amino acids. Germline-derived CDR1 and CDR2 are LNHNV and YYDKDF (reference sequence). As DNA, the CDR3 is TGTGCCACCAGCAGCAGGCTCAATCAGCCCCAGCATTTT. Translating gives CATSSRLNQPQHF.

The chain recombines TRBV19 with TRBJ1-5; tentative D call: TRBD1 (5 bases). The germline CDR1 and CDR2 sequences are LNHDA and SQIVND (reference sequence). This CDR3 contains 15 residues. Deletions cut 4 bases from V and 3 bases from J, with 13 bases between. CDR3 amino acids: CASSTVDSTNQPQHF. As DNA, the CDR3 is TGTGCCAGTAGTACCGTCGACAGTACCAATCAGCCCCAGCATTTT.

This clone was seen many times. The rearrangement joins TRBV5-1 to TRBJ2-7, with D perhaps TRBD1 (7 bases). Germline CDR1 is SGHRS and CDR2 is YFSETQ. V was cut by 0 bases and J by 2 bases, with 15 bases left in between. The length of the CDR3 is 16 residues. The CDR3 bases are TGCGCCAGCAGCTTGGCGACAGGGCCGGGGGCCTACGAGCAGTACTTC. Its protein is CASSLATGPGAYEQYF.